The T cell receptor (beta chain) described here comes from a study of blood T cell repertoires in COVID-19. Study overall: Donors in the United States, Italy and Spain gave samples during acute or convalescent COVID-19. In each case, the material was cDNA or gDNA derived from T cells, B-cell-depleted T cells, or PBMCs.

Per germline, CDR1 MNHEY and CDR2 SVGAGI. The CDR3 is 16 amino acids. V was pared by 0 bases and J by 4 bases, with 6 bases of the junction left unmatched. The repertoire was sequenced with immunoSEQ multiplex PCR; TCRdb's copy has only in-frame clones and lacks some. The data show 66,000 or so clones, roughly 77% seen once. The chain links TRBV6-5 to TRBJ2-5, with 9 bases aligning to TRBD2. This TCR was recovered from a human donor in a cohort sampled during active COVID-19. Sequences were obtained from peripheral blood. CDR3 sequence reads: CASSYSPAGGRETQYF. In DNA form, the CDR3 reads TGTGCCAGCAGTTACTCTCCAGCGGGAGGCCGAGAGACCCAGTACTTC.